The entry below describes one T cell receptor beta chain. Antigen specificity is unknown. This specimen comes from a study of cytomegalovirus exposure and HLA in healthy donors. The study's findings and limits: Cytomegalovirus association was listed for about 170 TCR beta chains. Most CMV-associated TCR beta chains appeared HLA-restricted in a later analysis. Through in vitro validation, a few CMV-associated chains were shown to be specific for CMV antigens.

V shed 2 bases and J shed 0 bases, with 9 bases lying between them. Germline lookup yields CDR1 SGHTA and CDR2 FQGTGA. This CDR3 comprises 15 residues. Researchers ran the PCR with 60 Vbeta and 13 Jbeta primers. Sequencing was performed with immunoSEQ multiplex PCR; in TCRdb, only in-frame clones are kept and a portion is missing. The top ten hold 2.5% to 3.5% of the sample, which has around 170,000 clones, around 78% seen once. Sequenced material: PBMCs. The chain has TRBV7-3 and TRBJ2-3; no clear D. This sequence was found in a woman in her forties or fifties in good health and CMV-seropositive. In DNA form, the CDR3 reads TGTGCCAGCAGCTTATTAGGAGCGAGCACAGATACGCAGTATTTT. Translation gives CASSLLGASTDTQYF.